Listed below are T cell receptor beta chains from one sample, sequenced in a study of blood T cell repertoires in COVID-19. The assay was immunoSEQ multiplex PCR, and TCRdb's table has in-frame clones only and misses some. The repertoire holds 20,000 to 25,000 clones, with 89% as singletons. The material sequenced was peripheral blood. The receptors come from an older man with acute or convalescent COVID-19. Both conserved end residues are part of each CDR3. Each record gives: V gene, J gene, CDR3 protein.

>TRBV28|TRBJ2-5
CASSHPGETQYF
>TRBV3-1/TRBV3-2|TRBJ2-3
CASSQVQSTDTQYF
>TRBV6-1|TRBJ2-2
CASSEQLRLPGELFF
>TRBV24-1|TRBJ2-3
CATSGSPGQGTDTQYF
>TRBV7-9|TRBJ2-3
CASSLATGTSGSTDTQYF
>TRBV30|TRBJ2-1
CAWKTSSYNEQFF
>TRBV6-5|TRBJ2-5
CASSYSLETQYF
>TRBV19|TRBJ1-5
CASNWDRGRGASNQPQHF
>TRBV24-1|TRBJ1-2
CATSDPNRGGYTF
>TRBV5-6|TRBJ2-5
CASSPPGLAAGETQYF
>TRBV11-3|TRBJ2-3
CASSLAGRGDTQYF
>TRBV7-3|TRBJ2-1
CASSLGREGYYNEQFF
>TRBV7-9|TRBJ1-2
CASSLPGTAYGYTF
>TRBV18|TRBJ2-3
CASSPSSGGGADTQYF